This TCR beta chain is drawn from a study of blood T cells in healthy people across ages. Healthy individuals of Caucasian origin from Russia, aged about 6 to 100, served as donors. Sample-barcoded 5' priming and a J-beta primer mix drove a second PCR of roughly 6 to 12 cycles. CDR3-containing paired-end reads numbering at least 2.5 million came from each sample. TCRdb used MiXCR to reprocess the 5' RACE reads, holding one entry per CDR3 protein. The table includes approximately 690,000 distinct CDR3 sequences, roughly 50% detected once. The CDR3 has 15 amino acids. Germline CDR1 and CDR2: MDHEN and SYDVKM. Trimming removed 0 bases from V and 6 bases from J, with 15 bases in between.

J is TRBJ2-7 and V is TRBV28, with TRBD2 as a possible D gene (5 bases). The sequenced material came from blood. The receptor was derived from a man between 60 and 70 years old in good health. CDR3 DNA: TGTGCCAGCAGTTTATGGGGAGTCGGCCGAACCGAGCAGTACTTC. This encodes CASSLWGVGRTEQYF.